This T cell receptor beta chain is from a study of response to subunit inactivated influenza vaccine. MiXCR, applied by TCRdb to the RT-PCR reads, yields one record per CDR3 protein. This sample has around 710,000 distinct CDR3 sequences, with approximately 15% found just once. Trimming removed 7 bases at V and 7 bases at J, with 13 bases between. This CDR3 region has 13 residues. The specimen comprised PBMCs from blood, sampled 14 to 15 days before vaccination. The chain recombines TRBV12-3 or TRBV12-4 with TRBJ2-2; D perhaps matches TRBD2 (6 bases). The TCR originated in a man over 45 who received an inactivated influenza vaccine. Here the CDR3 reads CASTYSSDGELFF. For the CDR3, the DNA is TGTGCCAGCACCTACTCTAGCGACGGGGAGCTGTTTTTT.